The rows below give T cell receptor beta chains drawn from one sample of a study of neoadjuvant anti-PD-1 for oral cavity cancer. Generated by immunoSEQ multiplex PCR, the TCRdb table keeps only in-frame clones and is missing some. The sample carries 8,000 to 10,000 clones, approximately 59% recorded once. Here the sequenced sample was PBMCs, taken after nivolumab (anti-PD-1) treatment. All receptors derive from a person aged 35-80 years with oral cavity squamous cell carcinoma. Each CDR3 is given with its conserved first and last residue. Each record gives: J gene, V gene, D gene, CDR3 length, clone size, CDR3 protein, CDR3 DNA. A D gene is named only where the DNA matches it firmly. Only part of the rows carry a size: once, few, many, or a class if the clone is expanded.

TRBJ2-1,TRBV9,-,14,few,CASSYGTDYNEQFF,TGTGCCAGCAGCTACGGGACGGATTACAATGAGCAGTTCTTC
TRBJ1-3,TRBV27,-,15,-,CASSLGRGIGNTIYF,TGTGCCAGCAGTCTGGGGAGGGGGATAGGAAACACCATATATTTT
TRBJ1-1,TRBV25-1,-,15,-,CASSDWTEMNTEAFF,TGTGCCAGCAGTGATTGGACGGAGATGAACACTGAAGCTTTCTTT
TRBJ1-5,TRBV7-9,-,15,-,CASSGPGTDNQPQHF,TGTGCCAGCAGCGGCCCGGGGACGGACAATCAGCCCCAGCATTTT
TRBJ1-6,TRBV30,-,13,-,CASRDWEFSPLHF,TGTGCCTCGAGGGACTGGGAGTTTTCACCCCTCCACTTT
TRBJ2-6,TRBV14,TRBD1,23,once,CASSQEMDPFETGGMGGANVLTF,TGTGCCAGCAGCCAAGAAATGGACCCCTTCGAGACAGGGGGCATGGGTGGGGCCAACGTCCTGACTTTC
TRBJ2-7,TRBV7-9,TRBD2,15,-,CASSVVAGMTGEQYF,TGTGCCAGCAGCGTCGTAGCGGGTATGACGGGAGAGCAGTACTTC
TRBJ2-5,TRBV10-3,TRBD2,17,-,CAISESIGGGLQETQYF,TGTGCCATCAGTGAGTCGATCGGGGGGGGGTTGCAAGAGACCCAGTACTTC
TRBJ1-5,TRBV18,-,14,-,CASSPSGGNQPQHF,TGTGCCAGCTCTCCCTCTGGGGGCAATCAGCCCCAGCATTTT
TRBJ1-2,TRBV28,-,13,-,CASSLDNGYGYTF,TGTGCCAGCAGTTTGGACAACGGCTATGGCTACACCTTC
TRBJ2-6,TRBV6-6,-,14,-,CASSYWPGANVLTF,TGTGCCAGCAGTTACTGGCCTGGGGCCAACGTCCTGACTTTC
TRBJ1-6,TRBV10-3,-,15,once,CAISDQTQNNSPLHF,TGTGCCATCAGTGACCAGACACAGAATAATTCACCCCTCCACTTT
TRBJ1-5,TRBV28,-,13,-,CASSYLRDGRFFF,TGTGCCAGCAGTTACCTCAGGGACGGACGCTTTTTTTTT
TRBJ1-6,TRBV5-1,TRBD1,17,few,CASSIPTGTGGNSPLHF,TGCGCCAGCAGCATACCGACCGGGACAGGGGGTAATTCACCCCTCCACTTT
TRBJ2-3,TRBV27,TRBD2,16,-,CASSLNSGRRIDTQYF,TGTGCCAGCAGTTTAAATAGCGGGAGAAGGATAGATACGCAGTATTTT
TRBJ1-4,TRBV7-2,-,13,-,CASSSSSGKKLFF,TGTGCCAGCAGCTCCTCCTCGGGGAAAAAACTGTTTTTT
TRBJ1-1,TRBV18,-,12,-,CASSQTRTEAFF,TGTGCCAGCTCACAAACGCGGACTGAAGCTTTCTTT
TRBJ2-7,TRBV7-2,TRBD1,15,-,CASSSPGTVLIEQYF,TGTGCCAGCAGCTCACCCGGGACAGTCCTGATCGAGCAGTACTTC
TRBJ1-6,TRBV28,-,15,few,CATAGNSETDSPLHF,TGTGCCACGGCCGGGAACTCCGAAACCGATTCACCCCTCCACTTT
TRBJ1-2,TRBV30,TRBD1,14,-,CAWSYSQGIHGYTF,TGTGCCTGGAGTTACTCACAGGGGATCCATGGCTACACCTTC
TRBJ2-7,TRBV18,-,13,-,CASSRQEEYEQYF,TGTGCCAGCTCCCGGCAGGAAGAGTACGAGCAGTACTTC
TRBJ2-5,TRBV5-1,TRBD2,18,-,CASSLGLAGDPSQETQYF,TGCGCCAGCAGCTTGGGACTAGCGGGGGATCCGAGCCAAGAGACCCAGTACTTC
TRBJ1-2,TRBV10-1,TRBD1,19,few,CASSPGTGGREGTNYGYTF,TGCGCCAGCAGCCCAGGGACAGGGGGCCGGGAAGGAACTAACTATGGCTACACCTTC
TRBJ2-1,TRBV27,-,13,once,CASSFERTQEQFF,TGTGCCAGCAGTTTTGAGAGGACTCAAGAGCAGTTCTTC
TRBJ1-5,TRBV19,TRBD1,15,-,CASSRGGLGNQPQHF,TGTGCCAGTAGCAGGGGGGGTTTGGGCAATCAGCCCCAGCATTTT
TRBJ1-1,TRBV7-2,-,14,-,CASSKTGTSTEAFF,TGTGCCAGCAGCAAAACCGGGACGAGCACTGAAGCTTTCTTT
TRBJ1-2,TRBV30,-,14,-,CAWSVAMGHYGYTF,TGTGCCTGGAGTGTTGCGATGGGGCACTATGGCTACACCTTC
TRBJ2-3,TRBV19,-,19,-,CASSIAGLGLRPLTDTQYF,TGTGCCAGTAGTATTGCAGGGCTGGGACTTAGGCCCCTCACAGATACGCAGTATTTT
TRBJ2-7,TRBV5-1,-,15,-,CASKLSISSSYEQYF,TGCGCCAGCAAACTCTCTATTAGTAGCTCCTACGAGCAGTACTTC
TRBJ1-1,TRBV19,-,13,-,CASSLRVRTEAFF,TGTGCCAGTAGTCTCAGGGTTCGGACTGAAGCTTTCTTT
TRBJ2-7,TRBV29-1,-,12,once,CSVEEGAYEQYF,TGCAGCGTTGAAGAAGGAGCCTACGAGCAGTACTTC
TRBJ1-1,TRBV7-8,-,14,-,CASSKGTSYTEAFF,TGTGCCAGCAGCAAAGGGACAAGCTACACTGAAGCTTTCTTT
TRBJ1-1,TRBV2,-,15,-,CASRPAGVSPIEAFF,TGTGCCAGCAGGCCCGCAGGGGTTTCCCCCATTGAAGCTTTCTTT
TRBJ1-1,TRBV11-2,-,15,-,CASSPNYGQNTEAFF,TGTGCCAGCAGCCCTAATTACGGGCAGAACACTGAAGCTTTCTTT
TRBJ2-3,TRBV6-1,-,15,-,CASREDRDYTDTQYF,TGTGCCAGCAGAGAGGACAGAGATTACACAGATACGCAGTATTTT
TRBJ1-3,TRBV7-7,-,16,-,CASSPGTSLSGNTIYF,TGTGCCAGCAGCCCGGGGACATCTCTCTCTGGAAACACCATATATTTT